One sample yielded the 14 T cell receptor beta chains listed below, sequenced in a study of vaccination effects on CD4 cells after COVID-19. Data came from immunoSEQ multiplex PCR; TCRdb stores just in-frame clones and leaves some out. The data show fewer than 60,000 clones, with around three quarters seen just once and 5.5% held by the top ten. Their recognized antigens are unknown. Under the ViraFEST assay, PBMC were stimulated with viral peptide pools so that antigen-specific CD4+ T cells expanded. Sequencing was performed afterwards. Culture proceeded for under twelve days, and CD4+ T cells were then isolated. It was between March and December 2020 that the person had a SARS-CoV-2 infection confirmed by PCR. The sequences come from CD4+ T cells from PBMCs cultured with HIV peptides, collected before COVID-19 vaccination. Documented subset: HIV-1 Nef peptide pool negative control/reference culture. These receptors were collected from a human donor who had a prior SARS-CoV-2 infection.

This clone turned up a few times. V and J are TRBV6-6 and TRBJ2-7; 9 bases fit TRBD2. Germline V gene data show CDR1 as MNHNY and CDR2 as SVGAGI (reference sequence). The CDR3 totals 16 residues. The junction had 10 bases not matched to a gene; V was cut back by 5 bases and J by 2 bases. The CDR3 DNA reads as TGTGCCAGCAGTGTCGGTAGCGGGAGAGCCACCTACGAGCAGTACTTC. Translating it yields CASSVGSGRATYEQYF.

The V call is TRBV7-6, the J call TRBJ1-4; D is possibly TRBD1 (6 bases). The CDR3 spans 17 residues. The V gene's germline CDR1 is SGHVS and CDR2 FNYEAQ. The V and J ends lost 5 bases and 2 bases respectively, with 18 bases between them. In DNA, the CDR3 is TGTGCCAGCAGCCCTGTGTATCAGGGGCCGACTAATGAAAAACTGTTTTTT. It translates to CASSPVYQGPTNEKLFF.

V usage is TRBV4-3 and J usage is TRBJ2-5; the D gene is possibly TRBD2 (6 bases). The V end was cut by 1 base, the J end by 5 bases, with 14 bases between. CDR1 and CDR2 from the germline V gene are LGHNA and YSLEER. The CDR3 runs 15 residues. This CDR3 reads CASSQGRDYLETQYF. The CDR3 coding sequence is TGCGCCAGCAGCCAAGGGCGGGATTACTTGGAGACCCAGTACTTC.

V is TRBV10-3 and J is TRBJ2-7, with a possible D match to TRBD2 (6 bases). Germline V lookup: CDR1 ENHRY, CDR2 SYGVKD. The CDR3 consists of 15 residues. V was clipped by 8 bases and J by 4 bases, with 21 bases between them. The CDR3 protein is CAIRNPVEGGYEQYF. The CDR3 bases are TGTGCCATCCGAAACCCGGTAGAGGGAGGTTACGAGCAGTACTTC.

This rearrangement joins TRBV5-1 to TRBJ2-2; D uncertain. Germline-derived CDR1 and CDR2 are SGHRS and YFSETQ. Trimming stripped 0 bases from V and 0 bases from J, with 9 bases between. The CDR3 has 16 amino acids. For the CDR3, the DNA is TGCGCCAGCAGCTTGGCCAAAAGCGCGAACACCGGGGAGCTGTTTTTT. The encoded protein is CASSLAKSANTGELFF.

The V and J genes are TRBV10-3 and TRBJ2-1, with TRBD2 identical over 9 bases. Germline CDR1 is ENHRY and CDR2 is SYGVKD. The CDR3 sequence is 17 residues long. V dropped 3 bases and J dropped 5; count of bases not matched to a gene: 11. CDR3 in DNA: TGTGCCATCAGTGATCACGCCCTAGCGGGATGGGACAATGAGCAGTTCTTC. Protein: CAISDHALAGWDNEQFF.

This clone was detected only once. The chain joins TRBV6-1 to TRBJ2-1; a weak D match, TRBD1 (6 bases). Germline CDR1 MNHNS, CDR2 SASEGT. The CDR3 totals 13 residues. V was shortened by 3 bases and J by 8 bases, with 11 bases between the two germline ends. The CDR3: CASSDDRTHEQFF. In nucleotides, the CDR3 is TGTGCCAGCAGTGATGACAGGACCCATGAGCAGTTCTTC.

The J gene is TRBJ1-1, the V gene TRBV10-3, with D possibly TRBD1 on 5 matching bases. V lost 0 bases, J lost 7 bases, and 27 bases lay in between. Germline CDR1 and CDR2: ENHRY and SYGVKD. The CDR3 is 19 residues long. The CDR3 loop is CAISESMSIGQGRSFEAFF. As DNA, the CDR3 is TGTGCCATCAGTGAGTCGATGTCGATAGGGCAGGGCAGATCATTTGAAGCTTTCTTT.

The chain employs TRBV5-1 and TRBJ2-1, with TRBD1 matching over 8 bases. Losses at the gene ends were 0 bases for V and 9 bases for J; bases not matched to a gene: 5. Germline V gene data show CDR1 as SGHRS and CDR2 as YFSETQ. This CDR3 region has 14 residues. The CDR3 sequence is CASSLDTGGGEQFF. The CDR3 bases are TGCGCCAGCAGCTTGGATACAGGGGGAGGTGAGCAGTTCTTC. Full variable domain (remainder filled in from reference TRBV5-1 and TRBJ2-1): KAGVTQTPRYLIKTRGQQVTLSCSPISGHRSVSWYQQTPGQGLQFLFEYFSETQRNKGNFPGRFSGRQFSNSRSEMNVSTLELGDSALYLCASSLDTGGGEQFFGPGTRLTVL.

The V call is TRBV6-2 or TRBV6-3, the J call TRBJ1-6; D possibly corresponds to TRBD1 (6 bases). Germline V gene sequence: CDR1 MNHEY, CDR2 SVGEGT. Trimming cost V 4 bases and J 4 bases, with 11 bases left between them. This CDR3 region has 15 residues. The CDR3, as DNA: TGTGCCAGCAGTTCCATGGGGGCTTATAATTCACCCCTCCACTTT. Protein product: CASSSMGAYNSPLHF.

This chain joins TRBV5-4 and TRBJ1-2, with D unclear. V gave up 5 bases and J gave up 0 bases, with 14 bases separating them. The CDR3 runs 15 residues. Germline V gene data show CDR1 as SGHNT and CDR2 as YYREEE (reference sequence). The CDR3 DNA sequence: TGTGCCAGCAGACAAGCGGCGGTAGCTAACTATGGCTACACCTTC. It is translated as CASRQAAVANYGYTF.

CDR3 protein: CASGLVRVRTHGHTEAFF. The CDR3 coding sequence is TGTGCTAGTGGTTTGGTACGCGTACGGACTCACGGACACACTGAAGCTTTCTTT. The rearrangement joins TRBV12-5 to TRBJ1-1; D unclear. Trimming stripped 0 bases from V and 3 bases from J, with 20 bases between. This CDR3 is 18 amino acids long. Germline V CDR1 and CDR2: LGHNT, FRNRAP.

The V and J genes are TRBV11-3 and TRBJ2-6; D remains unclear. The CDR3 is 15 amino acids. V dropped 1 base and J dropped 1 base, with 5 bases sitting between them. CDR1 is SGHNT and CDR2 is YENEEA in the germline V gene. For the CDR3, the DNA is TGTGCCAGCAGCTTAGGGGTTTCTGGGGCCAACGTCCTGACTTTC. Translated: CASSLGVSGANVLTF.

The CDR3 sequence is CASSFTGRGTQYF. The CDR3 nucleotides are TGTGCCAGCAGCTTTACAGGGCGGGGGACGCAGTATTTT. The V call is TRBV11-3, the J call TRBJ2-3; TRBD2 might be the D (7 bases). Germline V CDR1 and CDR2: SGHNT, YENEEA. Trimming stripped 3 bases from V and 9 bases from J, with 13 bases between. This CDR3 has 13 residues.